The 18 T cell receptor beta chains presented below share a single source sample, sequenced in a study of blood T cell repertoires in COVID-19. Only in-frame clones appear in the TCRdb table, and some are missing; sequencing was by immunoSEQ multiplex PCR. The sample lists under 300,000 clones; 80% to 90% were seen once. Sequenced material: PBMCs or T cells enriched from blood (not recorded which). Source of these receptors: a young woman who had recovered from COVID-19.

J is TRBJ1-1 and V is TRBV6-5; D call uncertain. The CDR3 has 12 residues. Germline V gene data show CDR1 as MNHEY and CDR2 as SVGAGI. V was pared by 10 bases and J by 4 bases, with 13 bases between. This CDR3 reads CATGRRGTEAFF. The CDR3 DNA sequence: TGTGCCACCGGGAGGAGAGGCACTGAAGCTTTCTTT.

This chain links TRBV11-2 with TRBJ1-2; a possible D gene is TRBD1 (6 bases). The germline V gene encodes CDR1 SGHAT and CDR2 FQNNGV. This CDR3 spans 16 amino acids. Trimming stripped 1 base from V and 2 bases from J, with 14 bases between. The CDR3 loop reads CASSLGGLAPNYGYTF. The CDR3, as DNA: TGTGCCAGCAGCTTAGGGGGGCTCGCGCCCAACTATGGCTACACCTTC.

V usage is TRBV9 and J usage is TRBJ2-7; TRBD2 matches at 10 bases. This CDR3 contains 16 residues. Germline V CDR1 and CDR2: SGDLS, YYNGEE. With 0 bases clipped from V and 4 bases from J, the junction kept 7 bases outside the gene matches. The CDR3 is CASSVGSSGGSYEQYF. The CDR3 nucleotides are TGTGCCAGCAGCGTAGGGAGTAGCGGGGGGTCATACGAGCAGTACTTC. The full variable domain, with the rest looked up from reference TRBV9 and TRBJ2-7, is DSGVTQTPKHLITATGQRVTLRCSPRSGDLSVYWYQQSLDQGLQFLIQYYNGEERAKGNILERFSAQQFPDLHSELNLSSLELGDSALYFCASSVGSSGGSYEQYFGPGTRLTVT.

This chain connects TRBV5-5 to TRBJ1-1; D is ambiguous. The germline gives CDR1 SGHKS, CDR2 YYEKEE (reference sequence). Trimming shortened V by 0 bases and J by 4 bases, and 7 bases separated the two germline ends. CDR3 length equals 13 residues. CDR3: CASSLVGSTEAFF. CDR3 DNA: TGTGCCAGCAGCTTGGTAGGGAGCACTGAAGCTTTCTTT.

The V gene is TRBV3-1 (or the pseudogene TRBV3-2), the J gene TRBJ1-4, with 7 bases fitting TRBD1. In germline, CDR1 is LGHDT, CDR2 YNNKEL (reference sequence). V was clipped by 4 bases and J by 4 bases; unmatched bases: 6. This CDR3 is 15 amino acids long. The CDR3 DNA sequence: TGTGCCAGCAGCCCCACCGGGACAGTTAATGAAAAACTGTTTTTT. Translating it yields CASSPTGTVNEKLFF.

The CDR3 loop is CASLEGGFGPNYGYTF. In DNA form, the CDR3 reads TGTGCCAGCTTGGAGGGAGGTTTTGGTCCTAACTATGGCTACACCTTC. The gene calls are TRBV7-9 and TRBJ1-2; D is undetermined. Germline-derived CDR1 and CDR2 are SEHNR and FQNEAQ (reference sequence). The CDR3 length is 16 residues. Trimming stripped 8 bases from V and 0 bases from J, with 19 bases between.

The rearrangement uses TRBV3-1 (or the pseudogene TRBV3-2) and TRBJ2-7; TRBD1 matches 8 bases. Germline lookup yields CDR1 LGHDT and CDR2 YNNKEL (reference sequence). The CDR3 is 13 amino acids. The V gene end was trimmed by 6 bases and the J gene end by 2 bases; junction bases not matched to a gene: 3. This CDR3 reads CASRYRGTYEQYF. In DNA form, the CDR3 reads TGTGCCAGCAGGTACAGGGGGACCTACGAGCAGTACTTC.

This clone was observed a single time. This chain joins TRBV18 and TRBJ2-5; D is ambiguous. Germline V gene sequence: CDR1 KGHSH, CDR2 LQKENI. This CDR3 spans 13 amino acids. V gave up 3 bases and J gave up 5 bases, with 10 bases separating them. DNA for the CDR3: TGTGCCAGCTCACCTCCCTCCGGGGAGACCCAGTACTTC. This sequence encodes CASSPPSGETQYF.

The CDR3 nucleotides are TGCGCCAGCAGCTTGGAAGGGGGCCTTCTGGCTAACTATGGCTACACCTTC. It encodes CASSLEGGLLANYGYTF. The chain couples TRBV5-1 to TRBJ1-2, with TRBD1 matching over 7 bases. The ends lost 0 bases at V and 0 bases at J; junction bases unmatched: 8. Germline V gives CDR1 SGHRS, CDR2 YFSETQ. The CDR3 is 17 amino acids.

V and J are TRBV12-3 or TRBV12-4 and TRBJ1-5; D perhaps matches TRBD1 (6 bases). This CDR3 spans 13 amino acids. Trimming took 6 bases from V and 3 from J, leaving 9 bases between them. This CDR3 reads CASRQGFNQPQHF. CDR3 coding DNA: TGTGCCAGCAGGCAGGGGTTCAATCAGCCCCAGCATTTT.

V and J are TRBV5-6 and TRBJ1-2; 7 nucleotides match TRBD1. Trimming took 5 bases from V and 4 from J; bases not matched to a gene: 11. The CDR3 has 15 residues. CDR1 is SGHDT, CDR2 YYEEEE, per germline. CDR3 in DNA: TGTGCCAGCAGTTATAGCCCAGGGGGAGTCTATGGCTACACCTTC. Translating gives CASSYSPGGVYGYTF.

CDR3: CASSPAAETQYF. The CDR3 DNA reads TGTGCCAGCTCACCAGCGGCGGAGACCCAGTACTTC. The V gene is TRBV18, the J gene TRBJ2-5; D is unresolved. V was shortened by 2 bases and J by 5 bases, with 6 bases between the two germline ends. The V gene's germline CDR1 is KGHSH and CDR2 LQKENI. The CDR3 spans 12 residues.

The DNA for the CDR3 is TGCGCCAGCAGCTTGGGACAGGGGAAGACCCAGTACTTC. Translating gives CASSLGQGKTQYF. The chain carries TRBV5-1 and TRBJ2-5; TRBD1 matches at 8 bases. CDR1 is SGHRS and CDR2 is YFSETQ in the germline V gene. The V segment lost 0 bases and the J segment 6 bases; nucleotides outside the gene matches: 1. The CDR3 consists of 13 residues.

The chain employs TRBV9 and TRBJ2-1, with 8 bases identical to TRBD2. The CDR3 extends over 15 amino acids. The germline V gene has CDR1 SGDLS and CDR2 YYNGEE. V shed 3 bases and J 4 bases; nucleotides not matched to a gene: 6. DNA for the CDR3: TGTGCCAGCAGCGAAGATACGGGGGGGTACAATGAGCAGTTCTTC. The encoded protein is CASSEDTGGYNEQFF.

The chain carries TRBV20-1 and TRBJ1-6, with D tentatively TRBD1 (5 bases). Germline assignment: CDR1 DFQATT and CDR2 SNEGSKA (reference sequence). The CDR3 totals 14 residues. The V end lost 3 bases, the J end lost 4 bases, and 10 bases lay between the germline ends. The chain's CDR3 is CSASWRGYNSPLHF. CDR3 nucleotides: TGCAGTGCTAGTTGGAGGGGATATAATTCACCCCTCCACTTT.

V and J are TRBV3-1 (or the pseudogene TRBV3-2) and TRBJ1-5; unclear D gene. The germline CDR1 and CDR2 sequences are LGHDT and YNNKEL (reference sequence). V lost 1 base, J lost 4 bases, and 11 bases lay in between. The CDR3 consists of 15 residues. The CDR3 DNA reads as TGTGCCAGCAGCCAAGGGCCAGGCGCTAATCAGCCCCAGCATTTT. It is translated as CASSQGPGANQPQHF.

The rearrangement uses TRBV14 and TRBJ2-1; no definite D call. Germline values: CDR1 SGHDN, CDR2 FVKESK. The CDR3 extends over 13 amino acids. The V and J ends lost 4 bases and 3 bases respectively, with 7 bases between them. CDR3 region: CASSPSFYNEQFF. CDR3 coding DNA: TGTGCCAGCAGCCCGAGCTTCTACAATGAGCAGTTCTTC.

This chain links TRBV27 with TRBJ1-1; 7 bases align to TRBD1. Germline V CDR1 and CDR2: MNHEY, SMNVEV (reference sequence). Trimming at V came to 5 bases and at J to 3 bases, leaving 6 bases not matched to a gene. The CDR3 spans 14 residues. CDR3 region: CASSSGQVHTEAFF. The CDR3 nucleotides are TGTGCCAGCAGTAGCGGACAGGTACACACTGAAGCTTTCTTT.